The clone carrying this T cell receptor beta chain came up a few times. Antigen: not known. This sample stems from a study of CD8+ T cells in alopecia areata. Regarding the study as a whole: More clonal than normal scalp was lesional scalp, particularly alopecia totalis/universalis.

TCR sequencing used cDNA made by reverse transcription of extracted RNA. This table comes from immunoSEQ multiplex PCR, and its TCRdb copy is limited to in-frame clones, with some not included. The data show approximately 150,000 clones, with 55% seen just once and approximately 4.3% held by the top ten. The clonotype comes from a human donor in good health. Material for sequencing was CD4+ T cells sorted from blood.

CDR3 nucleotides: TGTGCCAGCAGCTCCCTGGGGCAGGGGAGTTCCGAGCAGTACTTC. Translated: CASSSLGQGSSEQYF. V and J are TRBV6-6 and TRBJ2-7; a weak D match, TRBD1 (6 bases). Trimming left V 6 bases short and J 6 bases short, with 21 bases between. Germline V gene lookup returns CDR1 MNHNY and CDR2 SVGAGI (reference sequence). There are 15 residues in the CDR3.